The 26 T cell receptor beta chains below were found in one sample sequenced in a study of blood T cell repertoires in COVID-19. Measured with immunoSEQ multiplex PCR; TCRdb has only the in-frame clones, and not every one. Of some 30,000 clones listed, 75% to 85% are singletons. Input material: peripheral blood. The origin of the receptors is a man in his 60s with active COVID-19.

J is TRBJ2-5 and V is TRBV7-3; 9 bases agree with TRBD2. The V gene's germline CDR1 is SGHTA and CDR2 FQGTGA. V lost 5 bases to trimming and J lost 4 bases; unmatched junction nucleotides: 11. This CDR3 has 16 residues. The CDR3 DNA sequence: TGTGCCAGCAGCCTTTATAGCGGGAGCGGGGTAGAGACCCAGTACTTC. Translated: CASSLYSGSGVETQYF.

The gene calls are TRBV10-1 and TRBJ2-7, with D possibly matching TRBD2 (5 bases). This CDR3 spans 15 amino acids. Germline CDR1 and CDR2: WNHNN and SYGVQD (reference sequence). V was shortened by 3 bases and J by 4 bases, with 16 bases between the two germline ends. The CDR3 is CASSESGAGKYEQYF. In DNA form, the CDR3 reads TGCGCCAGCAGTGAAAGCGGAGCCGGGAAATACGAGCAGTACTTC.

This chain links TRBV10-3 with TRBJ2-7; TRBD1 matches 10 bases. The length of the CDR3 is 14 residues. V lost 4 bases, J lost 4 bases, and 4 bases stayed unmatched. Germline lookup yields CDR1 ENHRY and CDR2 SYGVKD. In nucleotides, the CDR3 is TGTGCCATCAGTGGACAGGGGGCTCATTACGAGCAGTACTTC. Translating it yields CAISGQGAHYEQYF.

The sample holds one count of this clone. The rearrangement uses TRBV28 and TRBJ1-5; a weak D match, TRBD1 (5 bases). There are 14 residues in the CDR3. Trimming removed 2 bases at V and 5 bases at J, with 10 bases between. CDR1 is MDHEN, CDR2 SYDVKM, per germline. The CDR3 sequence is CASSLVWGYQPQHF. In nucleotides, the CDR3 is TGTGCCAGCAGTTTAGTGTGGGGCTATCAGCCCCAGCATTTT.

The chain links TRBV28 to TRBJ2-3, with TRBD2 matching 8 bases. Germline CDR1 is MDHEN and CDR2 is SYDVKM. V shed 2 bases and J 8 bases; nucleotides not matched to a gene: 9. The CDR3 sequence is 15 residues long. CDR3: CASSLPGGSVGTQYF. The CDR3 nucleotides are TGTGCCAGCAGTTTACCGGGAGGGTCAGTGGGTACGCAGTATTTT.

V usage is TRBV6-1 and J usage is TRBJ2-7; a weak D match, TRBD1 (5 bases). Trimming left V 2 bases short and J 3 bases short, with 14 bases between. The CDR3 consists of 15 residues. Germline V lookup: CDR1 MNHNS, CDR2 SASEGT. CDR3 DNA sequence: TGTGCCAGCAGTGAATGGCAGGGAACCCTCTACGAGCAGTACTTC. Amino acids: CASSEWQGTLYEQYF.

This clone showed up just once. V is TRBV19 and J is TRBJ2-1; D perhaps matches TRBD2 (6 bases). The CDR3 is 15 residues long. In germline, CDR1 is LNHDA, CDR2 SQIVND (reference sequence). The V end lost 0 bases, the J end lost 10 bases, and 16 bases lay between the germline ends. CDR3 sequence (DNA): TGTGCCAGTAGTATAGAGGGGAGGTCTTGGTGGGAGCAGTTCTTC. It codes for CASSIEGRSWWEQFF.

The chain joins TRBV5-1 to TRBJ2-2, with D tentatively TRBD2 (5 bases). This CDR3 spans 15 amino acids. Trimming took off 3 bases at V and 6 bases at J, with 15 bases between the two ends. Germline loops: CDR1 SGHRS, CDR2 YFSETQ. Here the CDR3 DNA reads TGCGCCAGCAGCTCCCGCCTAGCTTCGGCCGGGGAGCTGTTTTTT. Translation: CASSSRLASAGELFF.

The chain employs TRBV28 and TRBJ1-5; 10 nucleotides line up with TRBD1. The CDR3 is 16 amino acids. V shed 4 bases, J shed 6 bases, and the junction held 9 bases outside the gene matches. CDR1 and CDR2 (germline): MDHEN, SYDVKM. The CDR3 DNA reads TGTGCCAGCAGTTCCTCTAGACAGGGGGCCCTTCAGCCCCAGCATTTT. Protein product: CASSSSRQGALQPQHF.

The chain joins TRBV12-5 to TRBJ2-4; the match to TRBD1 covers 8 bases. The CDR3 has 21 amino acids. The V segment lost 0 bases and the J segment 3 bases; nucleotides outside the gene matches: 19. Germline V CDR1 and CDR2: LGHNT, FRNRAP. The CDR3 loop is CASGLVKDPILRGHGKNIQYF. The DNA of the CDR3 is TGTGCTAGTGGTTTGGTAAAAGATCCAATTCTCAGGGGGCATGGCAAAAACATTCAGTACTTC.

This chain uses TRBV7-9 with TRBJ2-1; the match to TRBD1 covers 10 bases. CDR3 length equals 15 residues. Germline trimming cut 4 bases from V and 6 bases from J; bases unmatched to any gene: 6. Germline V gene lookup returns CDR1 SEHNR and CDR2 FQNEAQ (reference sequence). The CDR3 spells CASSSSGTGVNEQFF. The CDR3 bases are TGTGCCAGCAGCTCTTCCGGGACAGGGGTCAATGAGCAGTTCTTC.

As for this clone: At one boundary the junction diverges from the germline segment, which might be a read error. The chain employs TRBV20-1 and TRBJ2-7, with 9 bases aligning to TRBD2. This CDR3 contains 10 residues. Germline loops: CDR1 DFQATT, CDR2 SNEGSKA (reference sequence). CDR3 sequence (DNA): TGCAGTGTCGACGGGACTAGCAGAAACTTC. It encodes CSVDGTSRNF.

Here the CDR3 DNA reads TGTGCCAGCAGCCCCCCGAGGAGCGGGAGGGCCAAAGAGCAGTACTTC. Translating gives CASSPPRSGRAKEQYF. The V and J genes are TRBV7-2 and TRBJ2-7; 10 nucleotides agree with TRBD2. CDR1 is SGHTA, CDR2 FQGNSA, per germline. The CDR3 consists of 16 residues. The J segment lost 7 bases and the V segment lost 5 bases, leaving 14 bases of the junction unmatched. The full variable domain, rest sourced from reference TRBV7-2 and TRBJ2-7, is GAGVSQSPSNKVTEKGKDVELRCDPISGHTALYWYRQSLGQGLEFLIYFQGNSAPDKSGLPSDRFSAERTGGSVSTLTIQRTQQEDSAVYLCASSPPRSGRAKEQYFGPGTRLTVT.

This chain links TRBV7-3 with TRBJ2-1; TRBD2 agrees at 9 bases. This CDR3 spans 15 amino acids. The V gene's germline CDR1 is SGHTA and CDR2 FQGTGA. Trimming removed 5 bases from V and 3 bases from J; junction bases left unmatched: 5. CDR3 DNA: TGTGCCAGCAGCCGGACTAGCGCGAACTACAATGAGCAGTTCTTC. Translating gives CASSRTSANYNEQFF.

V is TRBV3-1 (or the pseudogene TRBV3-2) and J is TRBJ2-1; D possibly corresponds to TRBD2 (6 bases). The length of the CDR3 is 21 residues. The V gene's germline CDR1 is LGHDT and CDR2 YNNKEL (reference sequence). V was pared by 5 bases and J by 0 bases, with 29 bases between. The CDR3 protein is CASSGWGLSGNSSSSYNEQFF. Written as DNA, the CDR3 is TGTGCCAGCAGCGGCTGGGGACTTTCCGGGAACTCGTCGAGCTCCTACAATGAGCAGTTCTTC.

This rearrangement joins TRBV7-4 to TRBJ2-3, with D tentatively TRBD2 (6 bases). The CDR3 is made up of 17 amino acids. With 11 bases removed from V and 5 bases from J, the gap between germline ends came to 29 bases. Germline CDR1 reads SGHVT; CDR2 reads SQSDAQ. CDR3 region: CAPRLGDVPGVVDTQYF. CDR3 in DNA: TGTGCCCCTCGCTTGGGGGATGTACCGGGAGTGGTAGATACGCAGTATTTT.

Written as DNA, the CDR3 is TGTGCCAGCTCACCGCAGGGGACACAAGAGACCCAGTACTTC. It codes for CASSPQGTQETQYF. This rearrangement joins TRBV18 to TRBJ2-5; TRBD1 might be the D (6 bases). The germline V gene has CDR1 KGHSH and CDR2 LQKENI. This CDR3 has 14 amino acids. Trimming removed 3 bases at V and 2 bases at J, with 10 bases between.

The gene calls are TRBV18 and TRBJ2-5, with D maybe TRBD1 (5 bases). The CDR3 has 14 residues. Trimming took off 1 base at V and 5 bases at J, with 11 bases between the two ends. Germline CDR1 reads KGHSH; CDR2 reads LQKENI. The CDR3 DNA reads as TGTGCCAGCTCACCACTACAGGCGTCCGAGACCCAGTACTTC. Its protein product is CASSPLQASETQYF.

This clone was recorded only once. The chain couples TRBV5-4 to TRBJ1-2, with a weak D call TRBD1 (6 bases). V lost 5 bases and J 4 bases, leaving 9 bases between the germline ends. The germline CDR1 and CDR2 sequences are SGHNT and YYREEE (reference sequence). CDR3 length equals 12 residues. CDR3 nucleotide sequence: TGTGCCAGCAGTTCGGACAGCTATGGCTACACCTTC. Protein: CASSSDSYGYTF.

The chain joins TRBV15 to TRBJ1-1; a weak D match, TRBD1 (5 bases). Germline-derived CDR1 and CDR2 are LNHNV and YYDKDF (reference sequence). Trimming removed 0 bases at V and 1 base at J, with 12 bases between. The CDR3 runs to 16 residues. The CDR3 loop is CATSRDGNTGNTEAFF. The DNA of the CDR3 is TGTGCCACCAGCAGAGATGGTAATACAGGGAACACTGAAGCTTTCTTT. The complete variable domain, with remaining parts taken from reference TRBV15 and TRBJ1-1, reads DAMVIQNPRYQVTQFGKPVTLSCSQTLNHNVMYWYQQKSSQAPKLLFHYYDKDFNNEADTPDNFQSRRPNTSFCFLDIRSPGLGDTAMYLCATSRDGNTGNTEAFFGQGTRLTVV.

The chain combines TRBV24-1 with TRBJ2-3; D unresolved. The CDR3 contains 14 residues. V was shortened by 3 bases and J by 6 bases, with 12 bases between the two germline ends. CDR1 is KGHDR and CDR2 is SFDVKD in the germline V gene. The CDR3 loop is CATSDPRLADTQYF. The CDR3 DNA follows: TGTGCCACCAGTGATCCTAGACTGGCCGATACGCAGTATTTT.

As concerns this clone: Other DNA sequences in the sample encode the same CDR3. The CDR3 loop reads CASSGTSGSVEQFF. The CDR3 DNA reads as TGTGCCAGCTCCGGGACTAGCGGATCGGTTGAGCAGTTCTTC. The chain uses TRBV6-5 and TRBJ2-1; 11 bases line up with TRBD2. V dropped 8 bases and J dropped 9; count of bases not matched to a gene: 9. The CDR3 runs to 14 residues. Germline CDR1 is MNHEY and CDR2 is SVGAGI.

A single count supports this clone. The chain carries TRBV14 and TRBJ2-1; 10 bases agree with TRBD1. The CDR3 sequence is 16 residues long. The V segment lost 1 base and the J segment 2 bases; nucleotides outside the gene matches: 2. The germline V gene encodes CDR1 SGHDN and CDR2 FVKESK. The CDR3 loop is CASSQAGQGAYNEQFF. The DNA of the CDR3 is TGTGCCAGCAGCCAAGCTGGACAGGGGGCCTACAATGAGCAGTTCTTC.

The chain carries TRBV6-4 and TRBJ2-5; TRBD1 might be the D (6 bases). In germline, CDR1 is MRHNA, CDR2 SNTAGT. The CDR3 sequence is 13 residues long. Trimming left V 8 bases short and J 2 bases short, with 12 bases between. CDR3 in DNA: TGTGCCAGCCGTTCGGGACAACAAGAGACCCAGTACTTC. This sequence encodes CASRSGQQETQYF.

This clone was detected once. The chain recombines TRBV28 with TRBJ2-3; 12 nucleotides match TRBD2. The CDR3 is made up of 16 amino acids. Germline-derived CDR1 and CDR2 are MDHEN and SYDVKM. Trimming cost V 4 bases and J 10 bases; bases outside gene matches: 12. DNA of the CDR3: TGTGCCAGCAGTTCGACTAGCGGGAGAGAGTCTCTAGCGCAGTATTTT. Protein product: CASSSTSGRESLAQYF. Supplemented by reference TRBV28 and TRBJ2-3, the full variable domain reads DVKVTQSSRYLVKRTGEKVFLECVQDMDHENMFWYRQDPGLGLRLIYFSYDVKMKEKGDIPEGYSVSREKKERFSLILESASTNQTSMYLCASSSTSGRESLAQYFGPGTRLTVL.

This chain joins TRBV9 and TRBJ2-5, with D maybe TRBD2 (6 bases). CDR3 length: 15 residues. The V and J ends lost 0 bases and 1 base respectively, with 10 bases between them. Germline values: CDR1 SGDLS, CDR2 YYNGEE. Written as DNA, the CDR3 is TGTGCCAGCAGCGTAGCTAATAGCGGCCAAGAGACCCAGTACTTC. Translation: CASSVANSGQETQYF.